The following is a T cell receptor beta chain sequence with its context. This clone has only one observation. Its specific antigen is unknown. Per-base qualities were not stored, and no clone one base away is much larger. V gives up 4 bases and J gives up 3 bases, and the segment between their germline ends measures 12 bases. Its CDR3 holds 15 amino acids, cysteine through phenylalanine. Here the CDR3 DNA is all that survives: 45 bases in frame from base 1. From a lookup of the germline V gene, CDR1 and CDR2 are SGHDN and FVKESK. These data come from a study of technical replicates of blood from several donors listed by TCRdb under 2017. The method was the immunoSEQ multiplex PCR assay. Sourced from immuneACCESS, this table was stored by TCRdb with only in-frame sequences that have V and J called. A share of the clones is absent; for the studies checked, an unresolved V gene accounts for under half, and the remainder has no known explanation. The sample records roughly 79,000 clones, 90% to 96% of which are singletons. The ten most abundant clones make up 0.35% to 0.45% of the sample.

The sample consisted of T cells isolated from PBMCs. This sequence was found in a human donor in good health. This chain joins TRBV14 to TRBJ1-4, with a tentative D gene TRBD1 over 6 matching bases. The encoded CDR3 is CASSPGQNSNEKLFF. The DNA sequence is TGTGCCAGCAGCCCCGGACAGAATTCTAATGAAAAACTGTTTTTT.